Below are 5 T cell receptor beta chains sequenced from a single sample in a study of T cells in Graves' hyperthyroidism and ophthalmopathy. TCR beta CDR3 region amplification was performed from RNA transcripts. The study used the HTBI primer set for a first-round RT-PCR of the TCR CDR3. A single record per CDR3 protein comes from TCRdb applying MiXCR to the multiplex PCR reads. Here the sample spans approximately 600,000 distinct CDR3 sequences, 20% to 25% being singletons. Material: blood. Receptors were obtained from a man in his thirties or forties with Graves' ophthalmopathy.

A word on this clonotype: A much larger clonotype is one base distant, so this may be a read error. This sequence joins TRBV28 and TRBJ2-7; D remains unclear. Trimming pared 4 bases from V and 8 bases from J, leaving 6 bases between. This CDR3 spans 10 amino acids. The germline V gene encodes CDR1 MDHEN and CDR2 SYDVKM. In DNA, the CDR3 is TGTGCCAGCAGTTCGAACAAGCAGTACTTC. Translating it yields CASSSNKQYF.

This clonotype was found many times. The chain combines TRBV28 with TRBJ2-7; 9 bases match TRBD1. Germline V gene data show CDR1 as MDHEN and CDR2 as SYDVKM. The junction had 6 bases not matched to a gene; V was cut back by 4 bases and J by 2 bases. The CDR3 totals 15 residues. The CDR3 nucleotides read TGTGCCAGCAGTTCCCTTGGGACAGGGACCTACGAGCAGTACTTC. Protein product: CASSSLGTGTYEQYF.

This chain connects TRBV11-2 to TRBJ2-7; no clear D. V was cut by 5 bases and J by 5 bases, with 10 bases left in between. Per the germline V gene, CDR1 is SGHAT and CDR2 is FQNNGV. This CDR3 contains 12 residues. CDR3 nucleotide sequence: TGTGCCAGCAGCCCCCCTTTGGACGAGCAGTACTTC. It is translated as CASSPPLDEQYF.

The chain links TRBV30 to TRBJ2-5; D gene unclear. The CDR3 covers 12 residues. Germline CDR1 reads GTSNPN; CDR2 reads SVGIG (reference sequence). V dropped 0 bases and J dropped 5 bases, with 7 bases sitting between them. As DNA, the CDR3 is TGTGCCTGGAGTGTACGAAGTGAGACCCAGTACTTC. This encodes CAWSVRSETQYF. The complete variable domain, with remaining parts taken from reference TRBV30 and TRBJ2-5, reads SQTIHQWPATLVQPVGSPLSLECTVEGTSNPNLYWYRQAAGRGLQLLFYSVGIGQISSEVPQNLSASRPQDRQFILSSKKLLLSDSGFYLCAWSVRSETQYFGPGTRLLVL.

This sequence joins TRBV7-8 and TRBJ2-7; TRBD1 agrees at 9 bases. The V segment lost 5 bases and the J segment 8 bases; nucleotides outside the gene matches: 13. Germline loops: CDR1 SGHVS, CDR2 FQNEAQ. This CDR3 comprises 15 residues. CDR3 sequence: CASSLPGQGTNKQYF. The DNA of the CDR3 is TGTGCCAGCAGCCTGCCGGGACAGGGAACTAACAAGCAGTACTTC.